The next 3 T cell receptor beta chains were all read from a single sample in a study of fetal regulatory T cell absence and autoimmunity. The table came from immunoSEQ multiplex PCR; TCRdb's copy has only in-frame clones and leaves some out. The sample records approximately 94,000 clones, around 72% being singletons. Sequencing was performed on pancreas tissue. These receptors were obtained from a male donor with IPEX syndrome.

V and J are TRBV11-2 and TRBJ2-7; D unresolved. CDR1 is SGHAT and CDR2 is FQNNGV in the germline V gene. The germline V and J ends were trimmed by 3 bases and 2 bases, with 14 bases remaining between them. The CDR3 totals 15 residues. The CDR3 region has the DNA TGTGCCAGCAGCTTCTACGTGTCAGCCCCCTACGAGCAGTACTTC. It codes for CASSFYVSAPYEQYF.

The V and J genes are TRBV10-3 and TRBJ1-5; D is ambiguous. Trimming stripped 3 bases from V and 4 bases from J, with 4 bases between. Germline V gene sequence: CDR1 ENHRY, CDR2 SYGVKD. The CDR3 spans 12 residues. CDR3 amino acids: CAISDGNQPQHF. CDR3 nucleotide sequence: TGTGCCATCAGTGACGGAAATCAGCCCCAGCATTTT.

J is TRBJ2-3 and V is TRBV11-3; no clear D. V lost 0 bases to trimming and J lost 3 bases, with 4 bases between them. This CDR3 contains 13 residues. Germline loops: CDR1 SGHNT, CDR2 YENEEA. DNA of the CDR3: TGTGCCAGCAGCTTAGATACGACAGATACGCAGTATTTT. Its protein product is CASSLDTTDTQYF.